Below, 20 T cell receptor beta chains from the same sample are listed, as sequenced in a study of regulatory T cells in long-lasting Graves disease. Time point reported: persistent/refractory GD, antithyroid drugs over 5 years with positive TRAb. With RNA extracted from PBMCs as input, the TCR library was made. Building the TCR beta libraries relied on iRepertoire HTBI primers, and CDR3 regions underwent Arm-PCR. TCRdb recomputed calls from the multiplex PCR reads with MiXCR, one row per CDR3 protein. Of 400,000 to 500,000 distinct CDR3 sequences listed, roughly 23% are singletons. The material was peripheral blood mononuclear cells (PBMCs), obtained when the disease was refractory, from a patient treated with antithyroid drugs. The receptor set was obtained from a female donor with Graves disease.

Only a few counts were recorded for this clonotype. V usage is TRBV20-1 and J usage is TRBJ2-7; D call uncertain. The CDR3 is made up of 14 amino acids. Germline V lookup: CDR1 DFQATT, CDR2 SNEGSKA (reference sequence). The V end was cut by 6 bases, the J end by 3 bases, with 18 bases between. The CDR3 loop reads CSALRVRSSYEQYF. In DNA form, the CDR3 reads TGCAGTGCGCTTAGGGTGCGGTCGAGCTACGAGCAGTACTTC.

This clonotype showed up many times. The rearrangement uses TRBV20-1 and TRBJ1-1; 7 bases are shared with TRBD1. V was clipped by 2 bases and J by 3 bases; unmatched bases: 9. Per germline, CDR1 DFQATT and CDR2 SNEGSKA (reference sequence). CDR3 length equals 15 residues. The CDR3 sequence is CSARPRRGPDTEAFF. The DNA for the CDR3 is TGCAGTGCTAGACCCCGGAGGGGGCCAGACACTGAAGCTTTCTTT.

The J gene is TRBJ1-1, the V gene TRBV18; D not certain. The length of the CDR3 is 13 residues. V lost 2 bases to trimming and J lost 5 bases, with 9 bases between them. Per the germline V gene, CDR1 is KGHSH and CDR2 is LQKENI. CDR3 in DNA: TGTGCCAGCTCACCAGTAAGGGTTACTGAAGCTTTCTTT. It yields the protein CASSPVRVTEAFF. Drawing the rest from reference TRBV18 and TRBJ1-1, the complete variable domain is NAGVMQNPRHLVRRRGQEARLRCSPMKGHSHVYWYRQLPEEGLKFMVYLQKENIIDESGMPKERFSAEFPKEGPSILRIQQVVRGDSAAYFCASSPVRVTEAFFGQGTRLTVV.

V gene TRBV10-2 combines with J gene TRBJ1-5; 9 bases align to TRBD1. CDR1 and CDR2 from the germline V gene are WSHSY and SAAADI. With 6 bases clipped from V and 2 bases from J, the junction kept 8 bases outside the gene matches. The CDR3 totals 16 residues. The CDR3 bases are TGCGCCAGCAGAGACAGGGGGTCGAGCCGCAATCAGCCCCAGCATTTT. This gives the protein CASRDRGSSRNQPQHF.

This clonotype occurred many times. This chain joins TRBV12-3 or TRBV12-4 and TRBJ2-7, with 7 bases aligning to TRBD2. With 4 bases clipped from V and 2 bases from J, the junction kept 5 bases outside the gene matches. The CDR3 covers 14 residues. The CDR3 region has the DNA TGTGCCAGCAGTTACAGCGGGATACCCTACGAGCAGTACTTC. It specifies CASSYSGIPYEQYF.

Only one count was recorded for this clonotype. A much bigger clone sits one base away, suggesting this may be a read error. The chain employs TRBV28 and TRBJ2-7, with unresolved D. This CDR3 is 15 amino acids long. The germline gives CDR1 MDHEN, CDR2 SYDVKM. The ends were cut back, 2 bases at V and 3 bases at J, with 14 bases in the middle. As DNA, the CDR3 is TGTGCCAGCAGTTTAGCCCCCGGGTCCTACTACGAGCAGTACTTC. Its protein product is CASSLAPGSYYEQYF.

This clonotype was seen many times. The J gene is TRBJ2-5, the V gene TRBV6-1, with 7 bases that match TRBD2. J lost 2 bases, V lost 5 bases, and 8 bases had no gene match. The CDR3 contains 15 residues. Germline loops: CDR1 MNHNS, CDR2 SASEGT. The CDR3 sequence: CASSPAGVLQETQYF. The CDR3 DNA reads TGTGCCAGCAGTCCCGCGGGAGTCCTACAAGAGACCCAGTACTTC.

Ten or more counts support this clonotype. The V gene is TRBV27, the J gene TRBJ2-5, with 9 bases aligning to TRBD2. CDR1 and CDR2 (germline): MNHEY, SMNVEV (reference sequence). This CDR3 region has 16 residues. The trim removed 2 bases at V and 5 bases at J, leaving 9 bases unmatched. For the CDR3, the DNA is TGTGCCAGCAGTTTAACCACAGCGGGAGGATATGAGACCCAGTACTTC. This translates into CASSLTTAGGYETQYF.

This clonotype was counted only a few times. This chain uses TRBV20-1 with TRBJ2-7; 7 nucleotides align to TRBD1. The CDR3 runs 13 residues. V was clipped by 5 bases and J by 4 bases; unmatched bases: 8. Germline CDR1 and CDR2: DFQATT and SNEGSKA (reference sequence). CDR3 sequence: CSALGTETYEQYF. Written as DNA, the CDR3 is TGCAGTGCTCTCGGGACAGAAACTTACGAGCAGTACTTC.

This clonotype has a count of ten or more. The chain recombines TRBV28 with TRBJ2-2; 7 nucleotides agree with TRBD1. The germline gives CDR1 MDHEN, CDR2 SYDVKM. The CDR3 spans 15 residues. With 2 bases clipped from V and 4 bases from J, the junction kept 4 bases outside the gene matches. This CDR3 is CASSLGQGVTGELFF. For the CDR3, the DNA is TGTGCCAGCAGTTTAGGGCAGGGGGTCACCGGGGAGCTGTTTTTT.

This clonotype was picked up many times. The rearrangement links TRBV20-1 to TRBJ2-7, with D unclear. Germline V gives CDR1 DFQATT, CDR2 SNEGSKA (reference sequence). V lost 0 bases and J lost 4, with 10 bases in between. This CDR3 has 13 amino acids. CDR3 loop: CSAREGMGYEQYF. In nucleotides, the CDR3 is TGCAGTGCTAGAGAAGGGATGGGGTACGAGCAGTACTTC.

The chain carries TRBV2 and TRBJ2-5; D uncertain. The V gene lost 4 bases and the J gene lost 7 bases, with 13 bases spanning the gap. This CDR3 has 13 residues. In germline, CDR1 is SNHLY, CDR2 FYNNEI. The CDR3 DNA reads TGTGCCAGCAGTGGACTGCCAGTGGGGACCCAGTACTTC. Translating it yields CASSGLPVGTQYF.

This sequence joins TRBV20-1 and TRBJ2-2; D gene unclear. V was cut by 0 bases and J by 4 bases, with 12 bases left in between. Germline-derived CDR1 and CDR2 are DFQATT and SNEGSKA (reference sequence). This CDR3 contains 15 residues. CDR3 amino acids: CSARDLRKVTGELFF. The DNA of the CDR3 is TGCAGTGCTAGAGATCTGCGCAAAGTCACCGGGGAGCTGTTTTTT.

The sample holds many counts of this clonotype. This chain uses TRBV2 with TRBJ2-2; TRBD1 matches at 7 bases. V was clipped by 5 bases and J by 1 base; unmatched bases: 10. The CDR3 length is 17 residues. Germline V CDR1 and CDR2: SNHLY, FYNNEI. The CDR3 bases are TGTGCCAGCAGTCTAAACAGGGGCCGGGGGAACACCGGGGAGCTGTTTTTT. Amino acids: CASSLNRGRGNTGELFF.

In this sample, this clonotype turned up a few times. J is TRBJ2-2 and V is TRBV11-2; TRBD2 matches at 7 bases. Per germline, CDR1 SGHAT and CDR2 FQNNGV. V gave up 5 bases and J gave up 2 bases; unmatched junction bases: 14. CDR3 length: 18 amino acids. The CDR3 region is CASSLGTWGGPNTGELFF. CDR3 nucleotide sequence: TGTGCCAGCAGCCTCGGGACGTGGGGGGGACCAAACACCGGGGAGCTGTTTTTT.

Details on this clonotype: Just one base apart from a much larger clone, this may be a read error. V gene TRBV7-8 combines with J gene TRBJ1-1; no clear D gene. CDR1 SGHVS and CDR2 FQNEAQ come from the germline V gene. CDR3 length: 14 residues. The CDR3 DNA reads TGTGCCAACAGCTTACTGCCCAGGAACACTGAAGCTTTCTTT. It specifies CANSLLPRNTEAFF.

The chain joins TRBV30 to TRBJ2-7; 9 nucleotides align to TRBD1. Germline CDR1 and CDR2: GTSNPN and SVGIG (reference sequence). V lost 5 bases, J lost 5 bases, and 10 bases stayed unmatched. This CDR3 has 14 residues. In DNA, the CDR3 is TGTGCCTGGGCTAGGGGGACAGGGACCGACGAGCAGTACTTC. Protein: CAWARGTGTDEQYF.

The rearrangement uses TRBV10-2 and TRBJ2-7; D possibly matches TRBD1 or TRBD2 (5 bases each). V was shortened by 4 bases and J by 6 bases, with 16 bases between the two germline ends. Germline loops: CDR1 WSHSY, CDR2 SAAADI. The CDR3 contains 14 residues. The CDR3, as DNA: TGCGCCAGCAGTGGGTCGTTAGCGCAGGGCGAGCAGTACTTC. Encoded protein: CASSGSLAQGEQYF.

The chain links TRBV6-1 to TRBJ2-7; 7 positions match TRBD2. Trimming cost V 8 bases and J 1 base; bases outside gene matches: 11. The CDR3 runs 15 residues. Germline V gene data show CDR1 as MNHNS and CDR2 as SASEGT. CDR3 nucleotides: TGTGCCAGCGGGGAGGGCGGGAGTAAATCCTACGAGCAGTACTTC. Protein product: CASGEGGSKSYEQYF.

This clonotype was recorded many times. This chain connects TRBV29-1 to TRBJ2-7; 10 bases align to TRBD1. This CDR3 spans 13 amino acids. V gave up 6 bases and J gave up 5 bases; unmatched junction bases: 7. Germline loops: CDR1 SQVTM, CDR2 ANQGSEA. The CDR3 coding sequence is TGCAGCGTCCTGGGACAGGGGAGGCACGAGCAGTACTTC. Translated: CSVLGQGRHEQYF.